This is a list of T cell receptor beta chains from one sample in a study of CXCR4 blockade with PD-1 therapy in pancreatic cancer. The protocol was immunoSEQ multiplex PCR, while the TCRdb copy is restricted to in-frame clones and leaves out a portion. The data show roughly 3,600 clones, with about two fifths seen just once and approximately 16% held by the top ten. Sequenced sample: tumor tissue. Every receptor here comes from a human donor with pancreatic ductal adenocarcinoma. Each CDR3 is given without its conserved first and last residue.

j_call v_call cdr3_aa
TRBJ2-2 TRBV6-8 ASTLGGSGELF
TRBJ2-6 TRBV28 ASKEVRGPGANVLT
TRBJ2-1 TRBV19 ASSVYGTGNNEQF
TRBJ1-6 TRBV7-5 ASSLGGLVGIKGPPLH
TRBJ1-1 TRBV19 ASRTIVGMNTEAF
TRBJ2-1 TRBV9 ATALSGGISYEQF
TRBJ1-2 TRBV6-8 ASSGTAMAPYGYT
TRBJ1-2 TRBV5-1 ASSLALGNYGYT
TRBJ2-7 TRBV25-1 ASSENRGQAYEQY
TRBJ2-2 TRBV6-8 ASSGGRDTGELF
TRBJ1-1 TRBV25-1 ASSELTGVYTEAF
TRBJ2-2 TRBV18 ASSPNSRSGELF
TRBJ1-2 TRBV19 ASGDNYGYT
TRBJ2-6 TRBV11-3 ASSAIGGAGANVLT
TRBJ2-7 TRBV15 ATSPGTETYEQY
TRBJ1-2 TRBV15 ATSRDSQGSYGYT
TRBJ1-1 TRBV29-1 SITGTANTEAF
TRBJ2-3 TRBV11-3 ASSLERGGDTQY
TRBJ2-3 TRBV11-3 ASSRERGRMADTQY
TRBJ2-1 TRBV6-8 ASSVGGLDYNEQF
TRBJ2-1 TRBV11-3 ASSLRLDSLGNEQF
TRBJ2-2 TRBV7-1 ASTRGPGTGNTGELF
TRBJ2-3 TRBV10-2 ASSESPSINTQY
TRBJ1-5 TRBV18 ASSPAVYSNQPQH
TRBJ2-7 TRBV9 ASSGTGFSYEQY
TRBJ1-6 TRBV11-3 ASSLVLGQGTGNSPLH
TRBJ2-5 TRBV19 ASSPDRGETQY
TRBJ1-6 TRBV5-1 ASSSTGVDSPLH
TRBJ1-1 TRBV6-7 ASSDEQGWGWSNTEAF
TRBJ2-1 TRBV19 ASLKGGTGGNEQF
TRBJ1-2 TRBV19 ASRDRYGPYT
TRBJ1-2 TRBV19 ASSLGGDYGYT
TRBJ2-2 TRBV25-1 ASLSTSGITGELF
TRBJ2-1 TRBV6-8 ASSTLTSGYYNEQF
TRBJ2-1 TRBV29-1 SVEERGGFNEQF
TRBJ2-1 TRBV19 ASRRAGRNEQF
TRBJ2-5 TRBV27 ASSPLASRAQY
TRBJ1-1 TRBV19 ASLSYRVQNTEAF
TRBJ1-3 TRBV9 ASSVNDITVGNTIY
TRBJ2-2 TRBV6-7 ASSYPLSTADTGELF
TRBJ2-5 TRBV18 ASSPITGETQY
TRBJ1-6 TRBV18 ASSSRGSPLH
TRBJ1-2 TRBV19 ASSGADSRT
TRBJ1-2 TRBV29-1 SARGPRGGYT